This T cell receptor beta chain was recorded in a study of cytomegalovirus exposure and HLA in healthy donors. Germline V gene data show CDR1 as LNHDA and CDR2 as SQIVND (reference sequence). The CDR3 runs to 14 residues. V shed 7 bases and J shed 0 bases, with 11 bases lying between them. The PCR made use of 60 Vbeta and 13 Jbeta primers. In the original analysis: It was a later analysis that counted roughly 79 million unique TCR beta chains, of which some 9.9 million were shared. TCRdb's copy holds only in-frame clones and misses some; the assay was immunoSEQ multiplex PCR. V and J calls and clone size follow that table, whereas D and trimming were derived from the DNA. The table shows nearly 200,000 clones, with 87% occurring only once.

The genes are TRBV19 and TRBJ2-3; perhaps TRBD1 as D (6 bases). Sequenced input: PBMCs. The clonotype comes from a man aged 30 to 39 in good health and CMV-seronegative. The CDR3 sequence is CASKQGPSTDTQYF. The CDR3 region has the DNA TGTGCCAGTAAACAGGGCCCTAGCACAGATACGCAGTATTTT.